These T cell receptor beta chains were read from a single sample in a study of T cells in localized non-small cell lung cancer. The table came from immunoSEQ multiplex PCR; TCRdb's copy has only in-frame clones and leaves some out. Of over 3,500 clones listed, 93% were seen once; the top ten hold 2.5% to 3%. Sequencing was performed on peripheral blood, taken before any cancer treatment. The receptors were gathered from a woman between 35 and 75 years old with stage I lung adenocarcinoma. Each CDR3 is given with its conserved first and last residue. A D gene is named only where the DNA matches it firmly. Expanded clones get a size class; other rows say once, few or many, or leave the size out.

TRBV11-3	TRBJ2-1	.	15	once	CASSADGTSYNEQFF	TGTGCCAGCAGCGCGGACGGAACTTCCTACAATGAGCAGTTCTTC
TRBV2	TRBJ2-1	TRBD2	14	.	CASTPGLATFEQFF	TGTGCCAGCACCCCGGGACTAGCTACGTTTGAGCAGTTCTTC
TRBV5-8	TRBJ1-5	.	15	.	CASSVGGVNRQPQHF	TGTGCCAGCAGCGTGGGTGGAGTAAATCGTCAGCCCCAGCATTTT
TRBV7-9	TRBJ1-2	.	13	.	CASSLVGERGYTF	TGTGCCAGCAGCTTAGTGGGGGAGCGTGGCTACACCTTC
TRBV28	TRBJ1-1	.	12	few	CASSGSNTEAFF	TGTGCCAGCAGTGGAAGTAACACTGAAGCTTTCTTT
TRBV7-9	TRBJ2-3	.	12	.	CASSLNSDTQYF	TGTGCCAGCAGCTTGAACTCAGATACGCAGTATTTT
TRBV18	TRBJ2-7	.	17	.	CASSPPSRDRAPYEQYF	TGTGCCAGCTCACCACCCTCACGGGATCGGGCCCCCTACGAGCAGTACTTC
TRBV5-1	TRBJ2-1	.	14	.	CASSPLARDNEQFF	TGCGCCAGCAGTCCGTTAGCGAGGGACAATGAGCAGTTCTTC
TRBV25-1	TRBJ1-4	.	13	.	CASSGNGVEKLFF	TGTGCCAGCAGTGGGAACGGGGTGGAAAAACTGTTTTTT
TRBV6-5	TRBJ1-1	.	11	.	CASSYSDKAFF	TGTGCCAGCAGTTACTCCGACAAAGCTTTCTTT
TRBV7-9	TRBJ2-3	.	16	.	CASSSRDFPDFYTQYF	TGTGCCAGCAGCTCCCGGGACTTCCCTGACTTTTATACGCAGTATTTT
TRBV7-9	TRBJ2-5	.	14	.	CASSPSTGGETQYF	TGTGCCAGCAGCCCAAGTACGGGGGGCGAGACCCAGTACTTC
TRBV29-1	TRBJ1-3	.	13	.	CSVRTDSGNTIYF	TGCAGCGTTCGGACAGACTCTGGAAACACCATATATTTT
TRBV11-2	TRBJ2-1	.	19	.	CASSSLSLVTHRSYNEQFF	TGTGCCAGCAGCTCCCTTTCCCTAGTGACCCACCGCTCCTACAATGAGCAGTTCTTC
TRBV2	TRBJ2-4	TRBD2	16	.	CASSPGTSGRGNIQYF	TGTGCCAGCAGCCCCGGGACTAGCGGGAGAGGGAACATTCAGTACTTC
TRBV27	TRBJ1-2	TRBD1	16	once	CASSLSIQGEGYGYTF	TGTGCCAGCAGTTTATCGATCCAGGGGGAGGGCTATGGCTACACCTTC
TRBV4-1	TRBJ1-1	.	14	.	CASSQALGVAGAFF	TGCGCCAGCAGCCAAGCGTTAGGGGTAGCGGGAGCTTTCTTT
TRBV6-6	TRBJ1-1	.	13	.	CASSYSRTTEAFF	TGTGCCAGCAGTTACTCGCGGACCACTGAAGCTTTCTTT
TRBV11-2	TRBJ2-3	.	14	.	CASALGAVADTQYF	TGTGCCAGCGCGTTGGGGGCCGTAGCAGATACGCAGTATTTT
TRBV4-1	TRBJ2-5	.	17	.	CASSQDKLESYQETQYF	TGCGCCAGCAGCCAAGATAAGCTAGAATCGTACCAAGAGACCCAGTACTTC
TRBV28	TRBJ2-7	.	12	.	CASSLSDSKQYF	TGTGCCAGCAGTTTATCGGACAGTAAGCAGTACTTC
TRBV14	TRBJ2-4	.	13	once	CASSRSGLYIQYF	TGTGCCAGCAGCCGTTCAGGGTTGTACATTCAGTACTTC
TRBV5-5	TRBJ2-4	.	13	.	CASSLVAKNIQYF	TGTGCCAGCAGCTTGGTAGCCAAAAACATTCAGTACTTC
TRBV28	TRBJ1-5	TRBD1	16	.	CASTSQGARSNQPQHF	TGTGCCAGCACTTCGCAGGGGGCGCGAAGCAATCAGCCCCAGCATTTT
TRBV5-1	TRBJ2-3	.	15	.	CASIPGRPGADTQYF	TGCGCCAGCATTCCTGGGCGGCCAGGGGCAGATACGCAGTATTTT
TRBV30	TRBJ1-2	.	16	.	CAWSLPGQGFNYGYTF	TGTGCCTGGAGTCTCCCCGGACAAGGGTTTAACTATGGCTACACCTTC
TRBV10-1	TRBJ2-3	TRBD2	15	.	CASSESGTSGNTQYF	TGCGCCAGCAGTGAGTCTGGGACTAGCGGGAATACGCAGTATTTT
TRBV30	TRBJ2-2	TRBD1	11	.	CACQGAGELFF	TGTGCCTGTCAGGGGGCCGGGGAGCTGTTTTTT
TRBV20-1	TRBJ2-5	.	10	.	CSSRGETQYF	TGCAGCTCGAGAGGGGAGACCCAGTACTTC
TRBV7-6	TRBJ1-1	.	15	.	CASSLASGGRTEAFF	TGTGCCAGCAGCTTAGCGAGTGGGGGGAGGACTGAAGCTTTCTTT
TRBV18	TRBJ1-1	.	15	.	CASSPPGGPGTEAFF	TGTGCCAGCTCACCACCGGGGGGGCCGGGAACTGAAGCTTTCTTT
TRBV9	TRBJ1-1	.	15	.	CASSAGGQVNTEAFF	TGTGCCAGCAGCGCCGGGGGGCAGGTGAACACTGAAGCTTTCTTT
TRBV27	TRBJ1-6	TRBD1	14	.	CASSSGTANSPLHF	TGTGCCAGCAGTTCCGGGACAGCAAATTCACCCCTCCACTTT
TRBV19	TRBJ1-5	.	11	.	CASSWQGAQHF	TGTGCCAGTAGTTGGCAAGGGGCCCAGCATTTT
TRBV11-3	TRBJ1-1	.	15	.	CASSASTGRGTEAFF	TGTGCCAGCAGCGCGTCAACAGGGCGGGGCACTGAAGCTTTCTTT
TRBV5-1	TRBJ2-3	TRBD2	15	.	CASSQGLGGADTQYF	TGCGCCAGCAGCCAGGGACTAGGGGGGGCAGATACGCAGTATTTT
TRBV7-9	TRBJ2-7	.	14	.	CASSLGGTLYEQYF	TGTGCCAGCAGCTTAGGGGGGACCCTCTACGAGCAGTACTTC
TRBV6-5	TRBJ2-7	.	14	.	CASAPFQSSYEQYF	TGTGCCAGCGCCCCCTTTCAGAGCTCCTACGAGCAGTACTTC
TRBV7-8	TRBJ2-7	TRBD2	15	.	CASSSGGAGGGEQYF	TGTGCCAGCAGCTCCGGGGGAGCGGGAGGGGGAGAGCAGTACTTC
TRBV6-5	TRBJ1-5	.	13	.	CASSRTFNQPQHF	TGTGCCAGCAGTCGGACATTCAATCAGCCCCAGCATTTT
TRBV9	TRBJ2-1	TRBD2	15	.	CASSVAGGPYNEQFF	TGTGCCAGCAGCGTAGCGGGAGGGCCGTACAATGAGCAGTTCTTC
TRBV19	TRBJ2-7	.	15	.	CASSDPAGSSYEQYF	TGTGCCAGTAGCGATCCCGCAGGGAGCTCCTACGAGCAGTACTTC
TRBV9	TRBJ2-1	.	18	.	CASSVGLAAGNRYNEQFF	TGTGCCAGCAGCGTAGGGCTAGCAGCCGGGAACAGATACAATGAGCAGTTCTTC
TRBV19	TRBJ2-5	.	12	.	CASTSPGETQYF	TGTGCCAGTACCTCCCCCGGAGAGACCCAGTACTTC
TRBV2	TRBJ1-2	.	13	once	CASSERVSYGYTF	TGTGCCAGCAGTGAGCGTGTCAGCTATGGCTACACCTTC
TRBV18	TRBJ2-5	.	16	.	CASSPRTGQLGETQYF	TGTGCCAGCTCACCAAGAACAGGACAGCTGGGCGAGACCCAGTACTTC
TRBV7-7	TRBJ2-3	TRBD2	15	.	CASSRTSDSTDTQYF	TGTGCCAGCAGCAGAACTAGCGATTCCACAGATACGCAGTATTTT
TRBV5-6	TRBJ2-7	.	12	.	CASSLVGGEQYF	TGTGCCAGCAGCTTGGTGGGCGGCGAGCAGTACTTC
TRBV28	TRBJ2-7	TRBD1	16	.	CASSWDRGLSEYEQYF	TGTGCCAGCAGTTGGGACAGGGGATTATCTGAGTACGAGCAGTACTTC
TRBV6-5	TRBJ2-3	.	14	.	CASTPLSQGDTQYF	TGTGCCAGCACCCCCCTTAGCCAAGGAGATACGCAGTATTTT
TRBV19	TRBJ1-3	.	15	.	CASSMGSSSGNTIYF	TGTGCCAGTAGTATGGGGTCGAGCTCTGGAAACACCATATATTTT
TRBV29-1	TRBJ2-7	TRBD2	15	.	CSVASPSGRAGEQYF	TGCAGCGTTGCTAGCCCCAGCGGGAGGGCAGGCGAGCAGTACTTC
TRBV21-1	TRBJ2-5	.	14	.	CASSPIGGQETQYF	TGTGCCAGCAGCCCTATTGGGGGTCAAGAGACCCAGTACTTC
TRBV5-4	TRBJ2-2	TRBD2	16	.	CASSPVPGLDTGELFF	TGTGCCAGCAGCCCGGTGCCGGGACTAGACACCGGGGAGCTGTTTTTT
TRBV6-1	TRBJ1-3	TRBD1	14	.	CASVPDRAGNTIYF	TGTGCCAGCGTCCCGGACAGGGCTGGAAACACCATATATTTT
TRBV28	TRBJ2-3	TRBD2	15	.	CASSQLGGSTDTQYF	TGTGCCAGCAGCCAATTGGGAGGGAGCACAGATACGCAGTATTTT
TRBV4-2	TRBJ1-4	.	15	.	CASSQVPATNEKLFF	TGTGCCAGCAGCCAAGTCCCAGCAACTAATGAAAAACTGTTTTTT
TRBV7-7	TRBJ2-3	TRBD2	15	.	CASSVGLAGVSTQYF	TGTGCTAGCAGCGTCGGACTAGCGGGAGTGAGTACGCAGTATTTT
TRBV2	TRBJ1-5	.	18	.	CASRPVFLQGMYNQPQHF	TGTGCCAGCAGGCCTGTATTCTTACAGGGAATGTACAATCAGCCCCAGCATTTT
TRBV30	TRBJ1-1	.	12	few	CAWGRTNTEAFF	TGTGCCTGGGGACGGACGAACACTGAAGCTTTCTTT